The next 14 T cell receptor beta chains were all read from a single sample in a study of response to subunit inactivated influenza vaccine. Via MiXCR, TCRdb re-called the RT-PCR reads, giving one row per CDR3 protein. Of about 830,000 distinct CDR3 sequences listed, less than 20% are singletons. The sample was PBMCs from blood, taken approximately 5 days after vaccination. The receptors were sampled from a man aged 50-59 years who received an inactivated influenza vaccine.

There are a few counts of this clonotype. This chain connects TRBV12-3 or TRBV12-4 to TRBJ2-7; 8 bases match TRBD1. Germline trimming cut 1 base from V and 4 bases from J; bases unmatched to any gene: 9. The CDR3 has 16 residues. Here the CDR3 DNA reads TGTGCCAGCAGTTTAGTTGTCTCAGGGGGCGAGTACGAGCAGTACTTC. This codes for CASSLVVSGGEYEQYF.

In its sample, this clonotype was seen a few times. V and J are TRBV4-3 and TRBJ2-5; no clear D. Germline-derived CDR1 and CDR2 are LGHNA and YSLEER. This CDR3 comprises 15 residues. The V end lost 0 bases, the J end lost 2 bases, and 10 bases lay between the germline ends. The CDR3 spells CASSQEGRRQETQYF. As DNA, the CDR3 is TGCGCCAGCAGCCAAGAAGGAAGACGGCAAGAGACCCAGTACTTC.

The table lists this clonotype with a few counts. The rearrangement joins TRBV28 to TRBJ2-7, with 13 bases lining up with TRBD2. The CDR3 loop spans 16 amino acids. CDR1 is MDHEN, CDR2 SYDVKM, per germline. After removal of 4 bases from V and 4 bases from J, the junction contained 7 bases not matched to a gene. The CDR3 loop is CASSSAGLAGDYEQYF. The CDR3 nucleotides are TGTGCCAGCAGTTCGGCCGGACTAGCGGGAGATTACGAGCAGTACTTC. Looking up the rest from reference TRBV28 and TRBJ2-7 gives the full variable domain: DVKVTQSSRYLVKRTGEKVFLECVQDMDHENMFWYRQDPGLGLRLIYFSYDVKMKEKGDIPEGYSVSREKKERFSLILESASTNQTSMYLCASSSAGLAGDYEQYFGPGTRLTVT.

This clonotype was observed at least ten times. The rearrangement joins TRBV5-6 to TRBJ2-3, with 10 bases lining up with TRBD2. Germline V gives CDR1 SGHDT, CDR2 YYEEEE. J lost 0 bases, V lost 0 bases, and 7 bases had no gene match. The CDR3 length is 18 residues. CDR3 region: CASSLGLAGATSTDTQYF. CDR3 in DNA: TGTGCCAGCAGCTTGGGGCTAGCGGGAGCTACTAGCACAGATACGCAGTATTTT.

The gene calls are TRBV19 and TRBJ2-3, with a possible D match to TRBD2 (6 bases). Trimming stripped 3 bases from V and 2 bases from J, with 9 bases between. This CDR3 has 14 amino acids. Germline V CDR1 and CDR2: LNHDA, SQIVND (reference sequence). The chain's CDR3 is CASSIERVTDTQYF. CDR3 nucleotides: TGTGCCAGTAGTATTGAGCGGGTCACAGATACGCAGTATTTT.

This clonotype was found a few times. The V call is TRBV29-1, the J call TRBJ2-5, with D unclear. CDR3 length equals 14 residues. CDR1 and CDR2 from the germline V gene are SQVTM and ANQGSEA. V was shortened by 4 bases and J by 4 bases, with 16 bases between the two germline ends. CDR3 nucleotide sequence: TGCAGCGTTGGTCTCTCGGCAGGCGCAGAGACCCAGTACTTC. Its translation: CSVGLSAGAETQYF.

This clonotype has only a few counts. V gene TRBV6-2 or TRBV6-3 combines with J gene TRBJ1-5; no clear D. Trimming took off 4 bases at V and 6 bases at J, with 10 bases between the two ends. Germline assignment: CDR1 MNHEY and CDR2 SVGEGT. This CDR3 comprises 13 residues. The chain's CDR3 is CASSWSGLQPQHF. The CDR3 nucleotides are TGTGCCAGCAGTTGGTCAGGCCTTCAGCCCCAGCATTTT.

The J gene is TRBJ2-7, the V gene TRBV25-1; 9 bases fit TRBD1. The germline V gene encodes CDR1 MGHDK and CDR2 SYGVNS. J gave up 2 bases and V 3 bases, and 11 bases lay outside the gene matches. The CDR3 sequence is 17 residues long. The CDR3 sequence: CASSEELVGQGTYEQYF. The CDR3 nucleotides read TGTGCCAGCAGTGAGGAGTTGGTGGGACAGGGTACCTACGAGCAGTACTTC.

This chain joins TRBV28 and TRBJ2-7; 7 nucleotides line up with TRBD1. The CDR3 has 17 amino acids. With V trimmed by 3 bases and J by 2 bases, 13 bases remained unmatched. Germline CDR1 and CDR2: MDHEN and SYDVKM. The CDR3 DNA follows: TGTGCCAGCAGTTTCGGTACCGGGACAGAATTTACCTACGAGCAGTACTTC. It specifies CASSFGTGTEFTYEQYF.

This chain links TRBV29-1 with TRBJ2-7, with 7 bases identical to TRBD1. This CDR3 has 15 amino acids. Germline values: CDR1 SQVTM, CDR2 ANQGSEA. The ends lost 3 bases at V and 0 bases at J; junction bases unmatched: 8. CDR3 residues: CSVEPWGTASYEQYF. In DNA form, the CDR3 reads TGCAGCGTTGAGCCGTGGGGGACAGCCTCCTACGAGCAGTACTTC.

The chain employs TRBV5-6 and TRBJ2-2, with 9 bases that match TRBD1. CDR3 size: 16 residues. Unmatched junction bases numbered 5, after V lost 3 bases and J lost 2 bases. CDR1 and CDR2 (germline): SGHDT, YYEEEE. CDR3 region: CASSWRQGGNTGELFF. For the CDR3, the DNA is TGTGCCAGCAGCTGGCGACAGGGGGGAAACACCGGGGAGCTGTTTTTT.

The J gene is TRBJ2-5, the V gene TRBV5-1; 7 bases agree with TRBD1. The V and J ends lost 3 bases and 1 base, in that order; junction bases with no gene match: 9. The CDR3 is 16 amino acids. The germline V gene encodes CDR1 SGHRS and CDR2 YFSETQ. This CDR3 reads CASSYPKTGPQETQYF. CDR3 DNA sequence: TGCGCCAGCAGCTACCCTAAGACAGGGCCCCAAGAGACCCAGTACTTC.

Comment on this clonotype: Germline and junction disagree at one end, which may indicate a read error. This chain joins TRBV7-9 and TRBJ2-6; D is uncertain. The CDR3 consists of 17 residues. CDR1 is SEHNR and CDR2 is FQNEAQ in the germline V gene (reference sequence). CDR3 residues: CASNLRSASLGANVLTF. The CDR3 DNA reads as TGTGCCAGCAACTTACGGTCAGCATCTCTGGGGGCCAACGTCCTGACTTTC.

This clonotype has just a few counts. The J gene is TRBJ1-1, the V gene TRBV11-2; D perhaps matches TRBD1 (6 bases). V was shortened by 6 bases and J by 0 bases, with 14 bases between the two germline ends. CDR1 is SGHAT, CDR2 FQNNGV, per germline. The CDR3 runs to 15 residues. The CDR3 DNA is TGTGCCAGCAGGGCCCCGGGACACCTGAACACTGAAGCTTTCTTT. Amino acid sequence: CASRAPGHLNTEAFF.